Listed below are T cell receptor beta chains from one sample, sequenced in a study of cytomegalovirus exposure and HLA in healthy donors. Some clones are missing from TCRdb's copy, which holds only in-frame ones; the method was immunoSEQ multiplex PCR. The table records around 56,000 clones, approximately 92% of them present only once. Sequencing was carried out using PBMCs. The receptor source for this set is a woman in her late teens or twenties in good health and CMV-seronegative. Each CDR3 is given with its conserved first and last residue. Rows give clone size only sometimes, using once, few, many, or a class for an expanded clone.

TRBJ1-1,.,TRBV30,CAWSHTWNTEAFF
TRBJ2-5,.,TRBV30,CAWSGAGQETQYF
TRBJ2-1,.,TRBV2,CASRTGGLAGNEQFF
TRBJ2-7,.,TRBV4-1,CASSQVGQFLYF
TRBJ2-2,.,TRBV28,CASKPTGGWTGELFF
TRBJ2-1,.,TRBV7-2,CASSFDRASYNEQFF
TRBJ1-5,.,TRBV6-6,CASSYRGGRQPQHF
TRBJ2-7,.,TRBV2,CASIRSGSFYEQYF
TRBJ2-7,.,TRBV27,CASSIAGAYEQYF
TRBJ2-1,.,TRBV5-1,CASSWTSGSPAYNEQFF
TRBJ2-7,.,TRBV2,CASSEASGIGYEQYF
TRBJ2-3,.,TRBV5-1,CASNPSGTSGTDTQYF
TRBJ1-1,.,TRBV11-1,CASTLRTGVTEAFF
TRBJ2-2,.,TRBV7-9,CASSSTGSTGELFF
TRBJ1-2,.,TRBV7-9,CASREGDYGYTF
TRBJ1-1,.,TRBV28,CASSLRPDRKAFF
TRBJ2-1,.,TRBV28,CASSFPGLAGGISYNEQFF
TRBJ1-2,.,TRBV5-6,CASSLDSYGYTF
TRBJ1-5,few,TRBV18,CASSPGQTGQPQHF
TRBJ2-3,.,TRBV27,CASSPSLTSLGTDTQYF
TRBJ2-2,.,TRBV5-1,CASSRRANTGELFF
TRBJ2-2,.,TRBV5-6,CASSLEPGGELFF
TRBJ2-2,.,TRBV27,CATTTGTGGNGELFF
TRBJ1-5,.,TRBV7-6,CASSLGRQGNSNQPQHF
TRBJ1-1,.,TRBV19,CASSIQNTEAFF
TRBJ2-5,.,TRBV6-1,CASGEALSGRGETQYF
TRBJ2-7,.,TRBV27,CASSPYTGVSYEQYF
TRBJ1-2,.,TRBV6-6,CASRPGQGYGYTF
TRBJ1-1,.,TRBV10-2,CASSEGQGMNTEAFF
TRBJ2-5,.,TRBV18,CASSQAGVYKETQYF
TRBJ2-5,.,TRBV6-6,CASSTVAGGGWETQYF
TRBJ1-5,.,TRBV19,CASSTQGGQPQHF
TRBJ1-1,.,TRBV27,CATPTGVVCEAFF
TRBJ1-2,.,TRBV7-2,CASSFTIRQRQIYGYTF
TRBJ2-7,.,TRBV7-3,CASSLKRGYPMQNAKEQYF
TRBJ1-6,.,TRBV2,CASRLDTRNSPLHF
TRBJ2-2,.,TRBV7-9,CASSLNSGATGELFF
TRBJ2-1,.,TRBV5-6,CASSLGRNEQFF
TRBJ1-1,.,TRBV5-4,CASSSGAEAFF
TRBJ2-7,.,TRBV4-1,CASSQESTYEQYF
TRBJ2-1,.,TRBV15,CATSRDIRGRDNEQFF
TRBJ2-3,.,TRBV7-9,CASSVSGWTDTQYF
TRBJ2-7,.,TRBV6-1,CASSETTGSYEQYF
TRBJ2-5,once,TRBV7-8,CASSLVTSGGGQETQYF
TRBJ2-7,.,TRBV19,CASRPGQGSYEQYF
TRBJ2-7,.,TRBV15,CATSRDPGQDDEQYF
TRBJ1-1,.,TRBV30,CAWSEARGTEAFF
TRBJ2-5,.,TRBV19,CASSKLAGGQETQYF
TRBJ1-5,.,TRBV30,CAWSPNFTGAQHF
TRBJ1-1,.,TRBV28,CASSFGMNTEAFF
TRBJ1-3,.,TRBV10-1,CASSESRGGTGNTIYF
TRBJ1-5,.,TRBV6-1,CASRAGSVAPQHF
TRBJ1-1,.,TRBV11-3,CASSFIPGQGEWDEAFF